This is a list of T cell receptor beta chains from one sample in a study of CD8+ T cells in alopecia areata. Using immunoSEQ multiplex PCR, the repertoire was profiled, and TCRdb retains in-frame clones only, with some absent. The table records about 180,000 clones, about 63% of them present only once. The sample was CD4+ T cells sorted from blood, taken at week 0. The receptors come from a human donor with alopecia areata. The CDR3 runs from the conserved cysteine through the conserved F or W. Each record gives: D gene, J gene, V gene, clone size, CDR3 DNA, CDR3 protein. D genes are given only for firm matches. Expanded clones are given a class, and other clones once, few, many or no size at all.

d_call: .; j_call: TRBJ1-1; v_call: TRBV30; clone_size: .; cdr3_nt: TGTGCCTGGAATAAGGGGGAAGGGACTGAAGCTTTCTTT; cdr3_aa: CAWNKGEGTEAFF
d_call: TRBD2; j_call: TRBJ2-1; v_call: TRBV9; clone_size: .; cdr3_nt: TGTGCCAGCAGCGCCCGGGGGGACTCCTACAATGAGCAGTTCTTC; cdr3_aa: CASSARGDSYNEQFF
d_call: .; j_call: TRBJ1-2; v_call: TRBV5-1; clone_size: .; cdr3_nt: TGCGCCAGCAGCCTTTTAGGGACGGCTTATGGCTACACCTTC; cdr3_aa: CASSLLGTAYGYTF
d_call: TRBD1; j_call: TRBJ2-3; v_call: TRBV29-1; clone_size: few; cdr3_nt: TGCAGCGCCGGGACCCGACACCGGGACAGGGGCCGCAGCACAGATACGCAGTATTTT; cdr3_aa: CSAGTRHRDRGRSTDTQYF
d_call: TRBD1; j_call: TRBJ2-7; v_call: TRBV7-9; clone_size: .; cdr3_nt: TGTGCCGGCAGGGGGAGAGGATACGAGCAGTACTTC; cdr3_aa: CAGRGRGYEQYF
d_call: TRBD2; j_call: TRBJ2-3; v_call: TRBV30; clone_size: once; cdr3_nt: TGTGCCTGGAGTGGGACTAGTAGTAGAGATACGCAGTATTTT; cdr3_aa: CAWSGTSSRDTQYF
d_call: .; j_call: TRBJ2-2; v_call: TRBV9; clone_size: few; cdr3_nt: TGTGCCAGCAGCGTAGTCGGGGGAGGCGGGGAGCTGTTTTTT; cdr3_aa: CASSVVGGGGELFF
d_call: TRBD2; j_call: TRBJ2-3; v_call: TRBV29-1; clone_size: .; cdr3_nt: TGCAGCGTTGAATCCCCCGAAGGGCGAGGACTAGCGGGTTTCACAGATACGCAGTATTTT; cdr3_aa: CSVESPEGRGLAGFTDTQYF
d_call: .; j_call: TRBJ2-3; v_call: TRBV29-1; clone_size: .; cdr3_nt: TGCAGCGTTCGGGCGACAGATACGCAGTATTTT; cdr3_aa: CSVRATDTQYF
d_call: .; j_call: TRBJ2-6; v_call: TRBV7-2; clone_size: .; cdr3_nt: TGTGCCAGCAGCCCCCGCTCTGGGGCCAACGTCCTGACTTTC; cdr3_aa: CASSPRSGANVLTF
d_call: .; j_call: TRBJ2-5; v_call: TRBV4-3; clone_size: few; cdr3_nt: TGCGCCAGCAGCAGGATGGGGGAGACCCAGTACTTC; cdr3_aa: CASSRMGETQYF
d_call: TRBD1; j_call: TRBJ1-1; v_call: TRBV29-1; clone_size: .; cdr3_nt: TGCAGCGTTCGGAGGACAGGGGTTGGAGGAACTGAAGCTTTCTTT; cdr3_aa: CSVRRTGVGGTEAFF
d_call: .; j_call: TRBJ1-1; v_call: TRBV5-1; clone_size: .; cdr3_nt: TGCGCCAGCAGCTTCAGCCCCAAAACTGAAGCTTTCTTT; cdr3_aa: CASSFSPKTEAFF
d_call: TRBD1; j_call: TRBJ1-1; v_call: TRBV30; clone_size: .; cdr3_nt: TGTGCCTGGCACAGGGGATTGAACACTGAAGCTTTCTTT; cdr3_aa: CAWHRGLNTEAFF
d_call: .; j_call: TRBJ1-1; v_call: TRBV30; clone_size: .; cdr3_nt: TGTGCCTGGAGGGATAGGGCGGACACTGAAGCTTTCTTT; cdr3_aa: CAWRDRADTEAFF
d_call: TRBD2; j_call: TRBJ2-5; v_call: TRBV9; clone_size: .; cdr3_nt: TGTGCCAGCAGCGTGGGGACTAGCGGGGGATACCAAGAGACCCAGTACTTC; cdr3_aa: CASSVGTSGGYQETQYF
d_call: .; j_call: TRBJ2-7; v_call: TRBV29-1; clone_size: .; cdr3_nt: TGCAGCGTTGAGGTCAGGTCCGAGCAGTACTTC; cdr3_aa: CSVEVRSEQYF
d_call: .; j_call: TRBJ1-2; v_call: TRBV7-2; clone_size: few; cdr3_nt: TGTGCCAGCAGCCAGAGAGGGGGAAGGAGCTACACCTTC; cdr3_aa: CASSQRGGRSYTF
d_call: .; j_call: TRBJ2-2; v_call: TRBV29-1; clone_size: .; cdr3_nt: TGCAGCGGACATTCGGTCGAGACCGGGGAGCTGTTTTTT; cdr3_aa: CSGHSVETGELFF
d_call: .; j_call: TRBJ2-7; v_call: TRBV18; clone_size: few; cdr3_nt: TGTGCCAGCTCGCCCGACAATTCCTACGAGCAGTACTTC; cdr3_aa: CASSPDNSYEQYF
d_call: .; j_call: TRBJ2-5; v_call: TRBV2; clone_size: .; cdr3_nt: TGTGCCAGCTTCCTCCAAGAGACCCAGTACTTC; cdr3_aa: CASFLQETQYF
d_call: .; j_call: TRBJ2-5; v_call: TRBV29-1; clone_size: few; cdr3_nt: TGCAGCGTTGAATCCACGGACCTACAAGAGACCCAGTACTTC; cdr3_aa: CSVESTDLQETQYF
d_call: .; j_call: TRBJ1-2; v_call: TRBV29-1; clone_size: .; cdr3_nt: TGCAGCGTTGTTGCGGGATCTAACTATGGCTACACCTTC; cdr3_aa: CSVVAGSNYGYTF
d_call: TRBD1; j_call: TRBJ1-1; v_call: TRBV5-1; clone_size: .; cdr3_nt: TGCGCCAGCAGCGGATTGACAGGGTCAAACACTGAAGCTTTCTTT; cdr3_aa: CASSGLTGSNTEAFF
d_call: .; j_call: TRBJ2-5; v_call: TRBV29-1; clone_size: .; cdr3_nt: TGCAGCGGTGGCCCTCAATCGGGGACCCAGTACTTC; cdr3_aa: CSGGPQSGTQYF
d_call: .; j_call: TRBJ1-1; v_call: TRBV2; clone_size: .; cdr3_nt: TGTGCCAGCATCGGGGTGGACCCTAACACTGAAGCTTTCTTT; cdr3_aa: CASIGVDPNTEAFF
d_call: .; j_call: TRBJ1-1; v_call: TRBV18; clone_size: .; cdr3_nt: TGTGCCAGCTCCCGCCGTGTGGGGGGCACTGAAGCTTTCTTT; cdr3_aa: CASSRRVGGTEAFF
d_call: .; j_call: TRBJ2-1; v_call: TRBV29-1; clone_size: .; cdr3_nt: TGCAGCGTTGGTCTAGACTTCTACAATGAGCAGTTCTTC; cdr3_aa: CSVGLDFYNEQFF
d_call: .; j_call: TRBJ2-5; v_call: TRBV7-9; clone_size: few; cdr3_nt: TGTGCCAGCAGCTTTTTCCCCCAAGAGACCCAGTACTTC; cdr3_aa: CASSFFPQETQYF
d_call: .; j_call: TRBJ2-3; v_call: TRBV10-3; clone_size: .; cdr3_nt: TGTGCCAGCCGGTATGGGGGCACAGATACGCAGTATTTT; cdr3_aa: CASRYGGTDTQYF
d_call: TRBD1; j_call: TRBJ2-7; v_call: TRBV12-5; clone_size: .; cdr3_nt: TGTGCTAGTGGTTTGGGACAGGGGGCGGGCGAGCAGTACTTC; cdr3_aa: CASGLGQGAGEQYF
d_call: .; j_call: TRBJ2-5; v_call: TRBV18; clone_size: few; cdr3_nt: TGTGCCAGCTCACCAGGAAGGACAGAAGAGACCCAGTACTTC; cdr3_aa: CASSPGRTEETQYF
d_call: .; j_call: TRBJ1-1; v_call: TRBV29-1; clone_size: few; cdr3_nt: TGCAGCGTGTTATTATCGGGTCCGGCGAGGGGCACTGAAGCTTTCTTT; cdr3_aa: CSVLLSGPARGTEAFF
d_call: .; j_call: TRBJ2-7; v_call: TRBV29-1; clone_size: .; cdr3_nt: TGCAGCGTTGGGCAGCCCAATAGCCCAGGGGAGCAGTACTTC; cdr3_aa: CSVGQPNSPGEQYF
d_call: .; j_call: TRBJ1-2; v_call: TRBV9; clone_size: .; cdr3_nt: TGTGCCAGCAGCCCCCGTCGGGGCGAAGCTAACTATGGCTACACCTTC; cdr3_aa: CASSPRRGEANYGYTF
d_call: .; j_call: TRBJ1-4; v_call: TRBV7-2; clone_size: few; cdr3_nt: TGTGCCAGCAGTCGAACTAATGAAAAACTGTTTTTT; cdr3_aa: CASSRTNEKLFF
d_call: TRBD1; j_call: TRBJ1-2; v_call: TRBV29-1; clone_size: .; cdr3_nt: TGCAGCGTTGGAGGACAGGGGGCCGGCTACACCTTC; cdr3_aa: CSVGGQGAGYTF
d_call: .; j_call: TRBJ1-2; v_call: TRBV5-1; clone_size: few; cdr3_nt: TGCGCCAGCGGTAACCCAAACTATGGCTACACCTTC; cdr3_aa: CASGNPNYGYTF
d_call: .; j_call: TRBJ2-1; v_call: TRBV14; clone_size: .; cdr3_nt: TGTGCCAGCAGCCCCATGAATCGAGATGAGCAGTTCTTC; cdr3_aa: CASSPMNRDEQFF
d_call: .; j_call: TRBJ2-7; v_call: TRBV12-5; clone_size: .; cdr3_nt: TGTGCTAGTGGTTCTCAGGGACGGATGTCGCAGTACTTC; cdr3_aa: CASGSQGRMSQYF
d_call: .; j_call: TRBJ1-1; v_call: TRBV7-2; clone_size: .; cdr3_nt: TGTGCCAGCAGCTCCTACAGGCACCTTATGGGGGCTTTCTTT; cdr3_aa: CASSSYRHLMGAFF
d_call: .; j_call: TRBJ1-5; v_call: TRBV30; clone_size: .; cdr3_nt: TGTGCCTGGAGTGTAGGGACGGCTAAGGAGCCCCAGCATTTT; cdr3_aa: CAWSVGTAKEPQHF
d_call: .; j_call: TRBJ1-1; v_call: TRBV13; clone_size: .; cdr3_nt: TGTGCCAGCAGCTTAGTAGTAGGGCAGAACACTGAAGCTTTCTTT; cdr3_aa: CASSLVVGQNTEAFF
d_call: .; j_call: TRBJ2-2; v_call: TRBV5-6; clone_size: .; cdr3_nt: TGTGCCAGCAGCTTGGAACGGGGGTTGGCCGGGGAGCTGTTTTTT; cdr3_aa: CASSLERGLAGELFF
d_call: .; j_call: TRBJ2-7; v_call: TRBV10-3; clone_size: few; cdr3_nt: TGTGCCATCAGTGATGTGAGCATCGAGCAGTACTTC; cdr3_aa: CAISDVSIEQYF
d_call: .; j_call: TRBJ1-2; v_call: TRBV29-1; clone_size: .; cdr3_nt: TGCAGCGTTCTGGATTCTCGAGCTAACTATGGCTACACCTTC; cdr3_aa: CSVLDSRANYGYTF
d_call: .; j_call: TRBJ1-1; v_call: TRBV29-1; clone_size: .; cdr3_nt: TGCAGCGTTGGACACTTGAACACTGAAGCTTTCTTT; cdr3_aa: CSVGHLNTEAFF